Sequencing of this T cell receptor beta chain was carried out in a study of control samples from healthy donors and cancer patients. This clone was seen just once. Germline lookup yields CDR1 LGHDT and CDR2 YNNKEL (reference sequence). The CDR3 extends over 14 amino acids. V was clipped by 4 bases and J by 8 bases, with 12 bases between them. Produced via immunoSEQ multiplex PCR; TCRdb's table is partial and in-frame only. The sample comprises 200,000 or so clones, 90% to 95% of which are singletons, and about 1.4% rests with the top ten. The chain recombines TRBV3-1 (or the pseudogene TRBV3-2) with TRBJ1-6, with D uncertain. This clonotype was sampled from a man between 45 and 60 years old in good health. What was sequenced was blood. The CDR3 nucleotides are TGTGCCAGCAGCCTTACTACGCGGGATTCACCCCTCCACTTT. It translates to CASSLTTRDSPLHF.